What follows are 12 T cell receptor beta chains derived from one specimen sequenced in a study of blood T cell repertoires in COVID-19 (TCRdb year 2020). The library came from the immunoSEQ multiplex PCR assay. This is the immuneACCESS table as TCRdb keeps it, with only in-frame sequences that have V and J called. A part of the clones is gone; compared with another copy, unresolved V genes explain less than half, and the rest is unexplained. The sample data list 180,000 or so clones, and around 85% of these were observed just once. Around 9.9% of the sample rests with the top ten. Sequencing was carried out using peripheral blood. The receptors originated from a human donor with active or convalescent COVID-19. The donor label of this sample is uncertain.

This chain's CDR3 is CAWSALAGAQQYF. The DNA for the CDR3 is TGTGCCTGGAGTGCGCTAGCGGGAGCGCAGCAGTACTTC. The chain carries TRBV30 and TRBJ2-7; 10 nucleotides line up with TRBD2. Germline CDR1 GTSNPN, CDR2 SVGIG (reference sequence). There are 13 residues in the CDR3. The J segment lost 8 bases and the V segment lost 1 base, leaving 5 bases of the junction unmatched.

V and J are TRBV19 and TRBJ2-3; no clear D. This CDR3 spans 15 amino acids. The V and J ends lost 6 bases and 2 bases respectively, with 15 bases between them. In germline, CDR1 is LNHDA, CDR2 SQIVND (reference sequence). The chain's CDR3 is CASRDSLTYTDTQYF. Here the CDR3 DNA reads TGTGCCAGTAGAGACTCTCTGACGTACACAGATACGCAGTATTTT.

The V gene is TRBV27, the J gene TRBJ2-5, with D maybe TRBD1 (5 bases). CDR3 length: 14 residues. Germline loops: CDR1 MNHEY, CDR2 SMNVEV (reference sequence). With 2 bases removed from V and 5 bases from J, the gap between germline ends came to 12 bases. CDR3 coding DNA: TGTGCCAGCAGTTTAATCTGGACAAGCGAGACCCAGTACTTC. Translating it yields CASSLIWTSETQYF.

The rearrangement joins TRBV5-1 to TRBJ2-1; possible D gene TRBD2, 7 bases. V shed 0 bases and J shed 7 bases, with 14 bases lying between them. Per the germline V gene, CDR1 is SGHRS and CDR2 is YFSETQ. The CDR3 length is 15 residues. CDR3 protein: CASSLGGGALNEQFF. The CDR3 coding sequence is TGCGCCAGCAGCTTGGGCGGGGGCGCCCTAAATGAGCAGTTCTTC. Drawing the rest from reference TRBV5-1 and TRBJ2-1, the complete variable domain is KAGVTQTPRYLIKTRGQQVTLSCSPISGHRSVSWYQQTPGQGLQFLFEYFSETQRNKGNFPGRFSGRQFSNSRSEMNVSTLELGDSALYLCASSLGGGALNEQFFGPGTRLTVL.

This chain links TRBV19 with TRBJ2-2, with 7 bases matching TRBD2. V lost 11 bases and J lost 5; bases outside the gene matches: 11. The CDR3 runs to 14 residues. Per germline, CDR1 LNHDA and CDR2 SQIVND (reference sequence). CDR3 protein: CAAREGPWTGELFF. CDR3 bases: TGTGCCGCCAGGGAGGGTCCGTGGACCGGGGAGCTGTTTTTT. Complete variable domain (other parts from reference TRBV19 and TRBJ2-2): DGGITQSPKYLFRKEGQNVTLSCEQNLNHDAMYWYRQDPGQGLRLIYYSQIVNDFQKGDIAEGYSVSREKKESFPLTVTSAQKNPTAFYLCAAREGPWTGELFFGEGSRLTVL.

The chain recombines TRBV7-6 with TRBJ1-1, with 10 bases matching TRBD1. Germline CDR1 reads SGHVS; CDR2 reads FNYEAQ. The CDR3 runs 14 residues. The junction had 3 bases not matched to a gene; V was cut back by 2 bases and J by 6 bases. In DNA form, the CDR3 reads TGTGCCAGCAGCTTACCGGGACAGGGGTCTGAAGCTTTCTTT. Residues: CASSLPGQGSEAFF.

This clone was observed a handful of times. V gene TRBV5-4 combines with J gene TRBJ2-4; D gene unclear. V was shortened by 2 bases and J by 1 base, with 13 bases between the two germline ends. This CDR3 contains 16 residues. Germline CDR1 and CDR2: SGHNT and YYREEE (reference sequence). The DNA for the CDR3 is TGTGCCAGCAGCTTCGACAAATTCTTGGCCAAAAACATTCAGTACTTC. This sequence encodes CASSFDKFLAKNIQYF. Looking up the rest from reference TRBV5-4 and TRBJ2-4 gives the full variable domain: ETGVTQSPTHLIKTRGQQVTLRCSSQSGHNTVSWYQQALGQGPQFIFQYYREEENGRGNFPPRFSGLQFPNYSSELNVNALELDDSALYLCASSFDKFLAKNIQYFGAGTRLSVL.

V usage is TRBV11-2 and J usage is TRBJ1-3; weak D call: TRBD1 (6 bases). CDR1 is SGHAT, CDR2 FQNNGV, per germline. CDR3 length: 13 residues. V lost 11 bases and J lost 3, with 14 bases in between. CDR3 region: CAGSYRDGNTIYF. The CDR3 coding sequence is TGTGCCGGGAGCTACAGGGATGGAAACACCATATATTTT.

The CDR3 region is CASTDRDMNTEAFF. The CDR3 region has the DNA TGTGCCAGTACTGACAGAGACATGAACACTGAAGCTTTCTTT. The chain couples TRBV19 to TRBJ1-1; TRBD1 is a possible D gene (5 bases). This CDR3 is 14 amino acids long. The germline V and J ends were trimmed by 7 bases and 0 bases, with 12 bases remaining between them. Germline lookup yields CDR1 LNHDA and CDR2 SQIVND (reference sequence).

V and J are TRBV5-4 and TRBJ1-6, with TRBD1 matching 12 bases. The germline V gene has CDR1 SGHNT and CDR2 YYREEE (reference sequence). The CDR3 runs 15 residues. J gave up 12 bases and V 4 bases, and 8 bases lay outside the gene matches. For the CDR3, the DNA is TGTGCCAGCAGCGGGGGGACAGGGGGCTTTCAACCCCTCCACTTT. This codes for CASSGGTGGFQPLHF.

The chain has TRBV6-6 and TRBJ1-2; D ambiguous. The ends were cut back, 5 bases at V and 6 bases at J, with 19 bases in the middle. CDR1 is MNHNY, CDR2 SVGAGI, per germline (reference sequence). CDR3 size: 15 residues. The CDR3, as DNA: TGTGCCAGCAGTCCCGGACCGGGAGGAAAGGATGGCTACACCTTC. Its translation: CASSPGPGGKDGYTF.

This rearrangement joins TRBV19 to TRBJ1-2; no clear D gene. V was trimmed by 8 bases and J by 2 bases, leaving 12 bases between them. The CDR3 consists of 13 residues. Germline V lookup: CDR1 LNHDA, CDR2 SQIVND (reference sequence). This CDR3 is CASQERGNYGYTF. The CDR3 DNA sequence: TGTGCCAGTCAGGAGCGAGGGAACTATGGCTACACCTTC.